This T cell receptor (beta chain) was sequenced in a study of OX40 agonist ivuxolimab in advanced cancers. Study results and caveats: Blood T cells, both CD4+ and CD8+, expanded clonally by week 6 at 0.1 to 3.0 mg/kg.

Germline V lookup: CDR1 MNHEY, CDR2 SVGAGI. This CDR3 spans 15 amino acids. After removal of 0 bases from V and 2 bases from J, the junction contained 4 bases not matched to a gene. To note about this clone: What it binds is not known.

This table comes from immunoSEQ multiplex PCR, and its TCRdb copy is limited to in-frame clones, with some not included. The repertoire holds about 83,000 clones, with roughly 93% as singletons. The input for sequencing was CD4+ or CD8+ T cells sorted from blood, taken in a trial of the OX40 agonist ivuxolimab. The V and J genes are TRBV6-5 and TRBJ2-7; 7 bases are a match to TRBD2. This TCR was sampled from an adult with an advanced solid tumor such as melanoma, head and neck, liver or kidney cancer. The CDR3, as DNA: TGTGCCAGCAGTTACTCTTCAGCGGGACCCTACGAGCAGTACTTC. Translation gives CASSYSSAGPYEQYF.